Each of the 24 T cell receptor beta chains below was sequenced from the same sample in a study of blood T cell repertoires in COVID-19. Data came from immunoSEQ multiplex PCR; TCRdb stores just in-frame clones and leaves some out. Of 180,000 or so clones detected, roughly 88% appear once; the ten largest clones hold 13%. Input material: PBMCs or T cells enriched from blood (not recorded which). These receptors originate from a woman aged 60-70 years who had recovered from COVID-19.

This chain joins TRBV11-2 and TRBJ1-1; D ambiguous. Germline V gene data show CDR1 as SGHAT and CDR2 as FQNNGV. The length of the CDR3 is 11 residues. Trimming left V 5 bases short and J 6 bases short, with 7 bases between. The CDR3 coding sequence is TGTGCCAGCAGCCCGCGGGCTGAAGCTTTCTTT. Protein: CASSPRAEAFF.

This clone was found a few times. The chain is built from TRBV3-1 (or the pseudogene TRBV3-2) and TRBJ1-2, with D maybe TRBD1 (6 bases). The CDR3 consists of 15 residues. V lost 0 bases, J lost 7 bases, and 15 bases lay in between. Germline V gene sequence: CDR1 LGHDT, CDR2 YNNKEL (reference sequence). CDR3 sequence (DNA): TGTGCCAGCAGCCAAGAATTAACAGGGTCTGGTGGCTACACCTTC. Its translation: CASSQELTGSGGYTF.

This sequence joins TRBV5-1 and TRBJ1-1; 7 bases agree with TRBD1. J lost 6 bases, V lost 2 bases, and 1 base had no gene match. The CDR3 has 12 residues. Looked up from germline, CDR1 is SGHRS and CDR2 is YFSETQ. CDR3 DNA: TGCGCCAGCAGCTTAACAGGGGCTGAAGCTTTCTTT. Protein sequence: CASSLTGAEAFF.

The chain employs TRBV6-5 and TRBJ1-3; a weak D match, TRBD1 (5 bases). CDR1 and CDR2 from the germline V gene are MNHEY and SVGAGI. V dropped 7 bases and J dropped 4 bases, with 17 bases sitting between them. CDR3 size: 15 residues. The CDR3 protein is CASILTAGQGNTIYF. The DNA for the CDR3 is TGTGCCAGCATCTTAACGGCAGGGCAAGGAAACACCATATATTTT.

The rearrangement links TRBV2 to TRBJ1-1, with 7 bases that match TRBD1. The CDR3 runs 14 residues. Unmatched junction bases numbered 2, after V lost 3 bases and J lost 1 base. Germline V CDR1 and CDR2: SNHLY, FYNNEI. The CDR3 sequence is CASSDDRANTEAFF. The CDR3 region has the DNA TGTGCCAGCAGTGATGACAGGGCGAACACTGAAGCTTTCTTT.

The chain is built from TRBV6-5 and TRBJ1-2, with 9 bases that match TRBD1. Germline-derived CDR1 and CDR2 are MNHEY and SVGAGI. This CDR3 has 15 amino acids. The trim removed 6 bases at V and 8 bases at J, leaving 13 bases unmatched. DNA of the CDR3: TGTGCCAGCAGGGGACAGGGCACACGGGAAGGGGGCTACACCTTC. This gives the protein CASRGQGTREGGYTF.

For the CDR3, the DNA is TGTGCCAGCAGCTTAGGGCTAGTCGATACGCAGTATTTT. Translating it yields CASSLGLVDTQYF. The rearrangement joins TRBV11-1 to TRBJ2-3, with D hard to call. Per the germline V gene, CDR1 is SGHAT and CDR2 is FQDESV (reference sequence). Trimming pared 1 base from V and 6 bases from J, leaving 8 bases between. The CDR3 totals 13 residues. Variable domain in full (rest from reference TRBV11-1 and TRBJ2-3): EAEVAQSPRYKITEKSQAVAFWCDPISGHATLYWYRQILGQGPELLVQFQDESVVDDSQLPKDRFSAERLKGVDSTLKIQPAELGDSAMYLCASSLGLVDTQYFGPGTRLTVL.

The genes are TRBV30 and TRBJ1-6, with D hard to call. Looked up from germline, CDR1 is GTSNPN and CDR2 is SVGIG (reference sequence). The V and J ends lost 0 bases and 5 bases respectively, with 11 bases between them. This CDR3 comprises 15 residues. The CDR3 nucleotides are TGTGCCTGGAGTGTAGTGCAACTTAATAATTCACCCCTCCACTTT. This encodes CAWSVVQLNNSPLHF.

The V call is TRBV30, the J call TRBJ2-5, with TRBD2 identical over 7 bases. Germline-derived CDR1 and CDR2 are GTSNPN and SVGIG (reference sequence). With 5 bases clipped from V and 3 bases from J, the junction kept 6 bases outside the gene matches. The CDR3 has 13 amino acids. The CDR3 region is CAWGTGGEETQYF. CDR3 bases: TGTGCCTGGGGAACGGGGGGAGAAGAGACCCAGTACTTC.

The rearrangement uses TRBV2 and TRBJ1-4, with TRBD1 identical over 9 bases. This CDR3 spans 14 amino acids. Germline V gene sequence: CDR1 SNHLY, CDR2 FYNNEI. V was clipped by 6 bases and J by 8 bases; unmatched bases: 7. Here the CDR3 reads CASRWDRASEKLFF. In nucleotides, the CDR3 is TGTGCCAGCAGATGGGACAGGGCTAGCGAAAAACTGTTTTTT. Full variable domain (remainder filled in from reference TRBV2 and TRBJ1-4): EPEVTQTPSHQVTQMGQEVILRCVPISNHLYFYWYRQILGQKVEFLVSFYNNEISEKSEIFDDQFSVERPDGSNFTLKIRSTKLEDSAMYFCASRWDRASEKLFFGSGTQLSVL.

This chain links TRBV3-1 (or the pseudogene TRBV3-2) with TRBJ2-7; 8 bases line up with TRBD2. J gave up 3 bases and V 0 bases, and 4 bases lay outside the gene matches. The CDR3 runs to 15 residues. Germline CDR1 is LGHDT and CDR2 is YNNKEL (reference sequence). As DNA, the CDR3 is TGTGCCAGCAGCCAAGATTCGGGGGGGGGCTACGAGCAGTACTTC. It encodes CASSQDSGGGYEQYF.

The rearrangement uses TRBV3-1 (or the pseudogene TRBV3-2) and TRBJ2-5; 7 bases map to TRBD2. The CDR3 has 14 residues. From germline, CDR1 is LGHDT and CDR2 YNNKEL (reference sequence). The ends lost 5 bases at V and 7 bases at J; junction bases unmatched: 10. The CDR3, as DNA: TGTGCCAGCAGCGCCGAGGGAGGGCCGGGGACCCAGTACTTC. Its protein product is CASSAEGGPGTQYF.

J is TRBJ2-7 and V is TRBV25-1, with D possibly being TRBD2 (5 bases). This CDR3 is built from 13 residues. In germline, CDR1 is MGHDK, CDR2 SYGVNS. The germline V and J ends were trimmed by 6 bases and 3 bases, with 12 bases remaining between them. CDR3 residues: CASSRTGNYEQYF. For the CDR3, the DNA is TGTGCCAGCAGCCGGACCGGGAACTACGAGCAGTACTTC.

V usage is TRBV7-3 and J usage is TRBJ2-3; 10 nucleotides agree with TRBD2. The CDR3 length is 16 residues. CDR1 SGHTA and CDR2 FQGTGA come from the germline V gene. V lost 5 bases to trimming and J lost 2 bases; unmatched junction nucleotides: 7. The CDR3 loop is CASSPRTSGYTDTQYF. DNA for the CDR3: TGTGCCAGCAGCCCCCGGACTAGCGGTTACACAGATACGCAGTATTTT.

The count of this clone is one. This chain uses TRBV6-5 with TRBJ1-6; TRBD1 might be the D (5 bases). CDR1 and CDR2 from the germline V gene are MNHEY and SVGAGI. V lost 2 bases and J lost 7, with 9 bases in between. The CDR3 covers 14 residues. The DNA of the CDR3 is TGTGCCAGCAGTTACGGGGGGAGGAATTCACCCCTCCACTTT. This encodes CASSYGGRNSPLHF.

The chain couples TRBV3-1 (or the pseudogene TRBV3-2) to TRBJ2-7; no firm D call. Trimming cost V 0 bases and J 10 bases, with 13 bases left between them. CDR1 and CDR2 (germline): LGHDT, YNNKEL (reference sequence). The CDR3 runs 13 residues. The CDR3: CASSQDRTTSQYF. As DNA, the CDR3 is TGTGCCAGCAGCCAAGATAGAACCACCTCACAGTACTTC.

CDR3 residues: CASSLANTNQPQHF. DNA for the CDR3: TGTGCCAGCAGCTTAGCGAACACCAATCAGCCCCAGCATTTT. The chain is built from TRBV7-8 and TRBJ1-5; no clear D. The CDR3 is 14 amino acids. V was pared by 0 bases and J by 3 bases, with 6 bases between. Germline V gene data show CDR1 as SGHVS and CDR2 as FQNEAQ.

The chain has TRBV5-1 and TRBJ2-1, with 8 bases identical to TRBD1. V shed 6 bases and J 9 bases; nucleotides not matched to a gene: 5. Germline assignment: CDR1 SGHRS and CDR2 YFSETQ. This CDR3 spans 12 amino acids. CDR3 sequence (DNA): TGCGCCAGCACCCAGGGGGCAGGTGAGCAGTTCTTC. Translation: CASTQGAGEQFF. Using reference TRBV5-1 and TRBJ2-1 for the parts outside the CDR3, the full variable domain is KAGVTQTPRYLIKTRGQQVTLSCSPISGHRSVSWYQQTPGQGLQFLFEYFSETQRNKGNFPGRFSGRQFSNSRSEMNVSTLELGDSALYLCASTQGAGEQFFGPGTRLTVL.

This chain links TRBV4-1 with TRBJ1-3; D gene ambiguous. The ends were cut back, 4 bases at V and 0 bases at J, with 10 bases in the middle. CDR3 length: 15 amino acids. In germline, CDR1 is MGHRA, CDR2 YSYEKL. This CDR3 is CASSPPRSSGNTIYF. As DNA, the CDR3 is TGCGCCAGCAGCCCGCCGAGGAGCTCTGGAAACACCATATATTTT.

This chain joins TRBV6-5 and TRBJ2-7, with 8 bases that match TRBD2. V lost 7 bases and J lost 2; bases outside the gene matches: 7. The germline V gene has CDR1 MNHEY and CDR2 SVGAGI. The CDR3 runs 14 residues. In DNA, the CDR3 is TGTGCCAGCAAGTTGGAGCGGGGGACCTACGAGCAGTACTTC. Protein: CASKLERGTYEQYF.

This clone has just one count. The chain has TRBV21-1 and TRBJ2-1; no check of the table's D call, TRBD2, against the DNA was made. TRBV21-1 is a pseudogene locus. This CDR3 comprises 16 residues. The CDR3, as DNA: TGTGCCAGCAGCAAAGCTGGGCTAGCGGGGAACAATGAGCAGTTCTTC. It specifies CASSKAGLAGNNEQFF.

J is TRBJ1-2 and V is TRBV28, with D unclear. Germline assignment: CDR1 MDHEN and CDR2 SYDVKM. V dropped 3 bases and J dropped 4 bases, with 6 bases sitting between them. CDR3 size: 12 residues. CDR3 in DNA: TGTGCCAGCAGTTTCTCCAGCTATGGCTACACCTTC. Translating it yields CASSFSSYGYTF.

The J gene is TRBJ2-2, the V gene TRBV5-1, with 8 bases fitting TRBD2. V shed 0 bases and J 4 bases; nucleotides not matched to a gene: 8. Germline V lookup: CDR1 SGHRS, CDR2 YFSETQ. This CDR3 comprises 17 residues. The CDR3 spells CASSLGTSQYPTGELFF. Written as DNA, the CDR3 is TGCGCCAGCAGCTTGGGGACTAGCCAATACCCCACCGGGGAGCTGTTTTTT.

V usage is TRBV3-1 (or the pseudogene TRBV3-2) and J usage is TRBJ1-1, with TRBD1 identical over 9 bases. The CDR3 loop spans 17 amino acids. Germline V gives CDR1 LGHDT, CDR2 YNNKEL (reference sequence). Losses at the gene ends were 1 base for V and 1 base for J; bases not matched to a gene: 7. The CDR3 spells CASSQVTGGAGNTEAFF. In nucleotides, the CDR3 is TGTGCCAGCAGCCAAGTTACAGGGGGCGCAGGGAACACTGAAGCTTTCTTT.